The clone carrying this T cell receptor beta chain was observed at least ten times. The antigen remains undetermined. V shed 5 bases, J shed 3 bases, and the junction held 7 bases outside the gene matches. This CDR3 spans 15 amino acids. TCRdb itself ran the 5' RACE reads through MiXCR, one entry per CDR3 protein. Of about 220,000 distinct CDR3 sequences in the sample, around 6.6% were seen once. The data belong to a study of CD8 T cells in ankylosing spondylitis. Broader study findings: Characteristic of ankylosing spondylitis blood, it appeared, was a TCR beta motif comprising about eight highly homologous variants.

This receptor was obtained from a male donor with ankylosing spondylitis. What was sequenced was blood, either unsorted or a sorted T cell fraction (not recorded which). The V gene is TRBV12-3 or TRBV12-4, the J gene TRBJ2-5, with 9 bases identical to TRBD1. The CDR3 bases are TGTGCCAGCAGTCTTTACAGGGGGCCTGAAGAGACCCAGTACTTC. Amino acid sequence: CASSLYRGPEETQYF.